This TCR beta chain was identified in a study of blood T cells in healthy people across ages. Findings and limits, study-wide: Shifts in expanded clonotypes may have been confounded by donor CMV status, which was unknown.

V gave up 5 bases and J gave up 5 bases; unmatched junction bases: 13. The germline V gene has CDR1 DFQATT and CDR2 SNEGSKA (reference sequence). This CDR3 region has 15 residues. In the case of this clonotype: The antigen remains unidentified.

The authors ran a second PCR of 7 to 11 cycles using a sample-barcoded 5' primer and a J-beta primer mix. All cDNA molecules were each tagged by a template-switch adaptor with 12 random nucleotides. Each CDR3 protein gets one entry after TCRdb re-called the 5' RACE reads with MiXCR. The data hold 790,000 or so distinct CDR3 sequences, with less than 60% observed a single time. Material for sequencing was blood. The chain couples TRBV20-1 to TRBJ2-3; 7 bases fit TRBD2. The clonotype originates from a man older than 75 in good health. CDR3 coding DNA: TGCAGTGCTGACCCTGGGGGGAGGGCTGAAGATACGCAGTATTTT. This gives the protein CSADPGGRAEDTQYF.